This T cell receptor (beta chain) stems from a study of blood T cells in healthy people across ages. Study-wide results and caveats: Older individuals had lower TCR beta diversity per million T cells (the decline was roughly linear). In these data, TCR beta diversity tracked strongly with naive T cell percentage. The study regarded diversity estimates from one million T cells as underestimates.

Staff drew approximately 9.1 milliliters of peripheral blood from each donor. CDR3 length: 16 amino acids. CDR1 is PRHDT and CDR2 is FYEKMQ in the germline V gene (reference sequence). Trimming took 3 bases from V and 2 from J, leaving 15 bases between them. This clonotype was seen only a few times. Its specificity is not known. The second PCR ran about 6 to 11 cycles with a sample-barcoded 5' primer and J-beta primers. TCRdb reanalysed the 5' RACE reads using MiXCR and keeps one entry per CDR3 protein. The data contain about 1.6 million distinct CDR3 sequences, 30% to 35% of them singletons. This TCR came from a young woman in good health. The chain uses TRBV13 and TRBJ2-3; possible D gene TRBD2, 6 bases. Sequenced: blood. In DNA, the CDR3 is TGTGCCAGCAGCTTGGGACTTGCTTCTGACACAGATACGCAGTATTTT. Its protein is CASSLGLASDTDTQYF.